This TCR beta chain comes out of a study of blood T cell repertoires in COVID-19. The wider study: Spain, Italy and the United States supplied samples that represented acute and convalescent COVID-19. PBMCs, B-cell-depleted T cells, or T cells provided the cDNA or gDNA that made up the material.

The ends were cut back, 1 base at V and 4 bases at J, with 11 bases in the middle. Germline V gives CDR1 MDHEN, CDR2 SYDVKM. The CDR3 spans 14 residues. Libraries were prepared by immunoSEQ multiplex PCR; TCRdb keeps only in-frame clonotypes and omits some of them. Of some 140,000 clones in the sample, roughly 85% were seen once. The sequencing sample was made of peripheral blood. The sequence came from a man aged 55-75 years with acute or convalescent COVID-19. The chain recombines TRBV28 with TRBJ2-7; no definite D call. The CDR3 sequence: CASSLSPRVYEQYF. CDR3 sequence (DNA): TGTGCCAGCAGTTTATCCCCCCGTGTTTACGAGCAGTACTTC.